The entry that follows covers one T cell receptor beta chain sequence. The source of the sample is a study of cytomegalovirus exposure and HLA in healthy donors. Measured with immunoSEQ multiplex PCR; TCRdb has only the in-frame clones, and not every one. The data hold approximately 180,000 clones, with about 82% observed a single time. The clonotype originates from a young woman in good health and CMV-seronegative. Sequenced: PBMCs.

Here the CDR3 reads CASSLAGTGAHEQYF. The CDR3 coding sequence is TGTGCCAGCAGCTTAGCAGGGACAGGGGCTCACGAGCAGTACTTC. The gene calls are TRBV7-9 and TRBJ2-7; 10 bases match TRBD1. CDR1 and CDR2 from the germline V gene are SEHNR and FQNEAQ (reference sequence). The CDR3 loop spans 15 amino acids. V lost 0 bases and J lost 5; bases outside the gene matches: 4.